These 22 T cell receptor beta chains came from one sample sequenced in a study of yellow fever vaccine responses in identical twins. TCRdb re-derived calls from the RT-PCR reads in MiXCR, one entry per CDR3 protein. This table has about 2,500 distinct CDR3 sequences, over 80% appearing once. The sequenced sample was T cells from blood (PBMCs), unsorted or a sorted subset (not recorded which), obtained before or after yellow fever vaccination (not recorded which). The receptors stem from a woman aged 18-29 years who received the yellow fever vaccine.

The chain couples TRBV15 to TRBJ2-7, with D uncertain. The V gene lost 0 bases and the J gene lost 3 bases, with 12 bases spanning the gap. This CDR3 has 15 amino acids. Germline loops: CDR1 LNHNV, CDR2 YYDKDF (reference sequence). The CDR3: CATSRDLSIIYEQYF. Here the CDR3 DNA reads TGTGCCACCAGCAGAGATCTTAGTATAATCTACGAGCAGTACTTC. The full variable domain, rest sourced from reference TRBV15 and TRBJ2-7, is DAMVIQNPRYQVTQFGKPVTLSCSQTLNHNVMYWYQQKSSQAPKLLFHYYDKDFNNEADTPDNFQSRRPNTSFCFLDIRSPGLGDTAMYLCATSRDLSIIYEQYFGPGTRLTVT.

The rearrangement uses TRBV7-6 and TRBJ2-2; 9 bases align to TRBD1. Looked up from germline, CDR1 is SGHVS and CDR2 is FNYEAQ. The ends lost 1 base at V and 5 bases at J; junction bases unmatched: 5. The CDR3 runs to 16 residues. The CDR3 here is CASSLEDRGITGELFF. Written as DNA, the CDR3 is TGTGCCAGCAGCTTAGAGGACAGGGGTATTACCGGGGAGCTGTTTTTT.

The chain links TRBV13 to TRBJ1-1; D ambiguous. The CDR3 loop spans 13 amino acids. The V end lost 5 bases, the J end lost 1 base, and 8 bases lay between the germline ends. Germline V gene lookup returns CDR1 PRHDT and CDR2 FYEKMQ (reference sequence). CDR3 coding DNA: TGTGCCAGCAGCGAGGACGGGAACACTGAAGCTTTCTTT. This gives the protein CASSEDGNTEAFF.

The chain combines TRBV4-3 with TRBJ2-5, with a possible D match to TRBD2 (6 bases). This CDR3 is built from 15 residues. Germline V CDR1 and CDR2: LGHNA, YSLEER. The ends were cut back, 0 bases at V and 5 bases at J, with 13 bases in the middle. The CDR3, as DNA: TGCGCCAGCAGCCAAGAGGTCCAAGGGAGGGAGACCCAGTACTTC. This codes for CASSQEVQGRETQYF.

The chain combines TRBV7-6 with TRBJ2-1; a possible D gene is TRBD1 (6 bases). The germline V gene has CDR1 SGHVS and CDR2 FNYEAQ. Trimming stripped 1 base from V and 8 bases from J, with 15 bases between. The CDR3 has 15 residues. CDR3 region: CASSLEDRLFHEQFF. As DNA, the CDR3 is TGTGCCAGCAGCTTAGAAGACAGGTTGTTCCATGAGCAGTTCTTC.

CDR3 bases: TGCGCCAGCAGCCGGTGGGGGCTTCCAGATACGCAGTATTTT. Protein product: CASSRWGLPDTQYF. The V call is TRBV5-1, the J call TRBJ2-3, with D possibly TRBD1 on 6 matching bases. Looked up from germline, CDR1 is SGHRS and CDR2 is YFSETQ. This CDR3 has 14 residues. Between the trimmed V and J ends, which lost 4 bases and 4 bases, there was a span of 13 bases.

J is TRBJ1-2 and V is TRBV20-1, with D unclear. Trimming removed 6 bases at V and 3 bases at J, with 8 bases between. The CDR3 runs to 11 residues. The germline CDR1 and CDR2 sequences are DFQATT and SNEGSKA (reference sequence). The CDR3 region is CSAVPDYGYTF. The CDR3 nucleotides are TGCAGTGCCGTACCCGACTATGGCTACACCTTC.

The chain links TRBV12-3 or TRBV12-4 to TRBJ1-2; D gene unclear. The V gene lost 4 bases and the J gene lost 5 bases, with 5 bases spanning the gap. There are 11 residues in the CDR3. CDR3 nucleotides: TGTGCCAGCAGTTGGGCTTATGGCTACACCTTC. It codes for CASSWAYGYTF.

The V gene is TRBV6-5, the J gene TRBJ1-5; 9 bases are a match to TRBD1. Trimming took 0 bases from V and 6 from J; bases not matched to a gene: 0. The CDR3 runs to 14 residues. Germline V gene data show CDR1 as MNHEY and CDR2 as SVGAGI. Here the CDR3 reads CASSYSTGGQPQHF. CDR3 nucleotides: TGTGCCAGCAGTTACTCGACAGGGGGTCAGCCCCAGCATTTT.

This chain links TRBV29-1 with TRBJ2-1; possible D gene TRBD2, 6 bases. Trimming removed 6 bases at V and 2 bases at J, with 11 bases between. Germline CDR1 SQVTM, CDR2 ANQGSEA. The CDR3 spans 13 residues. The CDR3 coding sequence is TGCAGCGTGGGAGGAGGCACCTACAATGAGCAGTTCTTC. Translation gives CSVGGGTYNEQFF.

The rearrangement joins TRBV4-1 to TRBJ1-6, with D uncertain. The germline CDR1 and CDR2 sequences are MGHRA and YSYEKL. The CDR3 consists of 13 residues. The V and J ends lost 1 base and 11 bases respectively, with 9 bases between them. The DNA of the CDR3 is TGCGCCAGCAGCCAAGGCTCGGACCCACCCCTCCACTTT. Amino acids: CASSQGSDPPLHF.

The chain joins TRBV27 to TRBJ2-1; D is perhaps TRBD1 (5 bases). V was trimmed by 1 base and J by 10 bases, leaving 11 bases between them. Germline V lookup: CDR1 MNHEY, CDR2 SMNVEV (reference sequence). The CDR3 has 13 amino acids. CDR3 bases: TGTGCCAGCAGTTTATACAGGCAGCTAGAGCAGTTCTTC. Translating gives CASSLYRQLEQFF.

The chain's CDR3 is CASSSGTGGSPYEQYF. For the CDR3, the DNA is TGTGCCAGCAGCTCCGGGACAGGGGGCAGCCCCTACGAGCAGTACTTC. The chain combines TRBV6-5 with TRBJ2-7; 12 bases line up with TRBD1. V was pared by 6 bases and J by 2 bases, with 8 bases of the junction left unmatched. There are 16 residues in the CDR3. Per germline, CDR1 MNHEY and CDR2 SVGAGI.

CDR3 nucleotides: TGTGCCAGCAGCCTCGGTCGCGCAAGTAATGAAAAACTGTTTTTT. Protein sequence: CASSLGRASNEKLFF. This chain connects TRBV11-1 to TRBJ1-4; D unclear. The CDR3 length is 15 residues. V was cut by 5 bases and J by 4 bases, with 14 bases left in between. The germline V gene encodes CDR1 SGHAT and CDR2 FQDESV (reference sequence).

The chain uses TRBV10-1 and TRBJ2-3, with no clear D. Germline CDR1 and CDR2: WNHNN and SYGVQD (reference sequence). V shed 1 base and J shed 1 base, with 6 bases lying between them. The CDR3 has 14 amino acids. CDR3 sequence: CASSEWPRTDTQYF. DNA for the CDR3: TGCGCCAGCAGTGAGTGGCCCCGCACAGATACGCAGTATTTT.

The V call is TRBV11-1, the J call TRBJ2-7; 7 bases line up with TRBD2. J gave up 2 bases and V 1 base, and 5 bases lay outside the gene matches. CDR1 and CDR2 from the germline V gene are SGHAT and FQDESV (reference sequence). This CDR3 has 15 amino acids. The CDR3 nucleotides read TGTGCCAGCAGCTTAGAAACAGCGGGGACCTACGAGCAGTACTTC. It encodes CASSLETAGTYEQYF.

The chain employs TRBV5-1 and TRBJ2-5; D is undetermined. Germline CDR1 reads SGHRS; CDR2 reads YFSETQ. There are 15 residues in the CDR3. Trimming shortened V by 3 bases and J by 1 base, and 13 bases separated the two germline ends. The CDR3 spells CASSSLDGPQETQYF. The DNA for the CDR3 is TGCGCCAGCAGCTCCCTCGACGGGCCCCAAGAGACCCAGTACTTC.

The chain joins TRBV12-3 or TRBV12-4 to TRBJ2-1, with 12 positions matching TRBD2. This CDR3 is 16 amino acids long. The ends lost 5 bases at V and 4 bases at J; junction bases unmatched: 6. The CDR3: CASSVLGTSGYNEQFF. The CDR3 DNA sequence: TGTGCCAGCAGTGTATTAGGGACTAGCGGGTACAATGAGCAGTTCTTC.

This sequence joins TRBV6-4 and TRBJ2-1; D possibly matches TRBD1 or TRBD2 (5 bases each). Trimming removed 6 bases at V and 0 bases at J, with 15 bases between. The length of the CDR3 is 16 residues. The V gene's germline CDR1 is MRHNA and CDR2 SNTAGT. The CDR3: CASSQRGQTSYNEQFF. The CDR3 coding sequence is TGTGCCAGCAGCCAACGGGGCCAGACCTCCTACAATGAGCAGTTCTTC.

This clonotype has only a few counts. This rearrangement joins TRBV23-1 to TRBJ1-2, with no clear D. TRBV23-1 is an open reading frame whose function is uncertain. V was cut by 4 bases and J by 4 bases, with 13 bases left in between. The CDR3 consists of 14 residues. The CDR3 DNA is TGCGCCAGCAGTCGAGGGAAAAGGGTCTATGGCTACACCTTC. It translates to CASSRGKRVYGYTF.

In nucleotides, the CDR3 is TGCAGTGCTAGGGCTGCGGGAGGCCGAAGGGGGTCCTACGAGCAGTACTTC. Translating gives CSARAAGGRRGSYEQYF. The rearrangement joins TRBV20-1 to TRBJ2-7, with TRBD2 matching over 8 bases. After removal of 3 bases from V and 1 base from J, the junction contained 14 bases not matched to a gene. The CDR3 is 17 amino acids. Germline-derived CDR1 and CDR2 are DFQATT and SNEGSKA (reference sequence).

This clonotype has just one count. This chain uses TRBV7-3 with TRBJ2-2, with TRBD2 matching over 10 bases. Germline loops: CDR1 SGHTA, CDR2 FQGTGA. V was clipped by 1 base and J by 1 base; unmatched bases: 9. This CDR3 has 19 amino acids. The DNA for the CDR3 is TGTGCCAGCAGCTTAAAAAGCGGGAGGGCCCCACGGAACACCGGGGAGCTGTTTTTT. Translating it yields CASSLKSGRAPRNTGELFF.